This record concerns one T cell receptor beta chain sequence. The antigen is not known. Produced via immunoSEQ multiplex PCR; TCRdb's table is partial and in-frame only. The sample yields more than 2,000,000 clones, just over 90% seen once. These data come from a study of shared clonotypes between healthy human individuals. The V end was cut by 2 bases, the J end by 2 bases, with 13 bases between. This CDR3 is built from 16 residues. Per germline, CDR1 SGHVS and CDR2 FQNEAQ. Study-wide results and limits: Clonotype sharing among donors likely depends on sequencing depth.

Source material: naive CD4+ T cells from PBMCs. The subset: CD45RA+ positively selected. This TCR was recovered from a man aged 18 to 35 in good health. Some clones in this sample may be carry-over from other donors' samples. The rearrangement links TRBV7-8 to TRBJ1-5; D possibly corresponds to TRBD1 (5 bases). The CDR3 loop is CASSLSGPQGNQPQHF. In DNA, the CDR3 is TGTGCCAGCAGCTTATCGGGGCCCCAGGGCAATCAGCCCCAGCATTTT.